A selection of T cell receptor beta chains follows, all from one sample in a study of blood T cell repertoires in COVID-19. Produced via immunoSEQ multiplex PCR; TCRdb's table is partial and in-frame only. This sample has about 77,000 clones, with roughly 78% found just once. The sequencing input was peripheral blood. Receptor source: a woman in her 70s with acute or convalescent COVID-19. Both conserved end residues are part of each CDR3. The order of the fields is D gene, V gene, J gene, clone size, CDR3 length, CDR3 protein, CDR3 DNA. A D gene is named only where the DNA matches it firmly. Rows give clone size only sometimes, using once, few, many, or a class for an expanded clone.

D: .; V: TRBV13; J: TRBJ2-3; size: .; length: 13; CDR3: CASSWGRRDTQYF; DNA: TGTGCCAGCAGCTGGGGCCGGCGGGATACGCAGTATTTT
D: TRBD1; V: TRBV6-5; J: TRBJ1-1; size: .; length: 15; CDR3: CAVGDSIYMNTEAFF; DNA: TGTGCCGTGGGGGACAGTATCTACATGAACACTGAAGCTTTCTTT
D: .; V: TRBV19; J: TRBJ1-2; size: .; length: 16; CDR3: CASSLTGEGMPNGYTF; DNA: TGTGCCAGTAGTCTCACGGGAGAGGGAATGCCAAATGGCTACACCTTC
D: .; V: TRBV5-1; J: TRBJ1-4; size: once; length: 13; CDR3: CASSLPGLEKLFF; DNA: TGCGCCAGCAGCTTGCCGGGGTTGGAAAAACTGTTTTTT
D: TRBD1; V: TRBV3-1/TRBV3-2; J: TRBJ2-5; size: .; length: 15; CDR3: CASSPRDRGLETQYF; DNA: TGTGCCAGCAGCCCCAGGGACAGAGGATTGGAGACCCAGTACTTC
D: TRBD1; V: TRBV18; J: TRBJ2-7; size: .; length: 13; CDR3: CASSPQGANEQYF; DNA: TGTGCCAGCTCACCACAGGGGGCAAACGAGCAGTACTTC
D: .; V: TRBV6-4; J: TRBJ1-1; size: .; length: 17; CDR3: CASSDSTYYPLNTEAFF; DNA: TGTGCCAGCAGTGACTCGACGTACTATCCGTTGAACACTGAAGCTTTCTTT
D: TRBD1; V: TRBV7-2; J: TRBJ2-2; size: .; length: 14; CDR3: CASSLGQGTGELFF; DNA: TGTGCCAGCAGCTTAGGACAGGGAACCGGGGAGCTGTTTTTT
D: TRBD1; V: TRBV11-3; J: TRBJ1-1; size: .; length: 20; CDR3: CASSPTNNPTGGIMNTEAFF; DNA: TGTGCCAGCAGCCCAACTAACAATCCGACAGGGGGCATTATGAACACTGAAGCTTTCTTT
D: .; V: TRBV19; J: TRBJ1-2; size: .; length: 13; CDR3: CASSRQANYGYTF; DNA: TGTGCCAGTAGTAGACAGGCTAACTATGGCTACACCTTC
D: TRBD1; V: TRBV6-2/TRBV6-3; J: TRBJ2-1; size: once; length: 16; CDR3: CASSRTGGRSYNEQFF; DNA: TGTGCCAGCAGTCGGACAGGGGGCCGGTCCTACAATGAGCAGTTCTTC
D: .; V: TRBV2; J: TRBJ2-2; size: once; length: 13; CDR3: CASSYFNTGELFF; DNA: TGTGCCAGCAGTTATTTCAACACCGGGGAGCTGTTTTTT